These 7 T cell receptor beta chains were sequenced from one sample in a study of blood T cell repertoires in COVID-19. Method: immunoSEQ multiplex PCR; TCRdb's copy keeps in-frame clones and lacks some. The sample has around 150,000 clones; 84% are singletons. Material for sequencing was peripheral blood. Receptors originate from a man between 70 and 80 years old with acute or convalescent COVID-19.

This clone was seen a single time. The CDR3 DNA reads TGTGCCAGCAGTTTAGTGGCGGGGGTGTACAATGAGCAGTTCTTC. This encodes CASSLVAGVYNEQFF. The V gene is TRBV28, the J gene TRBJ2-1; the match to TRBD2 covers 7 bases. Trimming at V came to 2 bases and at J to 4 bases, leaving 5 bases not matched to a gene. This CDR3 has 15 amino acids. CDR1 and CDR2 from the germline V gene are MDHEN and SYDVKM.

This clone was detected only once. This rearrangement joins TRBV11-2 to TRBJ2-7; no clear D. Trimming took off 1 base at V and 3 bases at J, with 7 bases between the two ends. Germline-derived CDR1 and CDR2 are SGHAT and FQNNGV. This CDR3 comprises 13 residues. As DNA, the CDR3 is TGTGCCAGCAGCTTAGCAGGTTTCTACGAGCAGTACTTC. It codes for CASSLAGFYEQYF.

The chain uses TRBV7-9 and TRBJ1-2; D ambiguous. There are 13 residues in the CDR3. Trimming shortened V by 1 base and J by 7 bases, and 10 bases separated the two germline ends. Per the germline V gene, CDR1 is SEHNR and CDR2 is FQNEAQ (reference sequence). The CDR3 loop reads CASSLGGNSGYTF. The CDR3 DNA reads TGTGCCAGCAGCTTAGGCGGGAATTCTGGCTACACCTTC.

The gene calls are TRBV2 and TRBJ1-5, with 11 bases lining up with TRBD1. Germline V gene sequence: CDR1 SNHLY, CDR2 FYNNEI. V shed 6 bases, J shed 6 bases, and the junction held 1 base outside the gene matches. The CDR3 loop spans 13 amino acids. In DNA form, the CDR3 reads TGTGCCAGCAGAGGGACAGGGGGTCAGCCCCAGCATTTT. It codes for CASRGTGGQPQHF.

The J gene is TRBJ1-3, the V gene TRBV5-1; 7 bases are shared with TRBD1. The junction had 6 bases not matched to a gene; V was cut back by 3 bases and J by 0 bases. The CDR3 is 16 residues long. Per the germline V gene, CDR1 is SGHRS and CDR2 is YFSETQ. The CDR3 DNA reads TGCGCCAGCAGCTATGGACAGGCCCTCTCTGGAAACACCATATATTTT. Encoded protein: CASSYGQALSGNTIYF.

This clone occurred a few times. The CDR3 DNA is TGTGCCAGCAGTCTGGAATGGGACAGGCGGGAGTTCTTC. Encoded protein: CASSLEWDRREFF. The rearrangement joins TRBV28 to TRBJ2-1, with 8 bases aligning to TRBD1. This CDR3 contains 13 residues. With V trimmed by 5 bases and J by 14 bases, 11 bases remained unmatched. Germline CDR1 MDHEN, CDR2 SYDVKM.

Note on this clone: Germline and junction disagree at one end, which may indicate a read error. This sequence joins TRBV14 and TRBJ2-7, with D possibly TRBD2 on 7 matching bases. Germline CDR1 and CDR2: SGHDN and FVKESK. This CDR3 spans 14 amino acids. The DNA of the CDR3 is TGTGCCAGCAGCCAAGAGTCACGGGGGGCGCCGCTAAACTTC. Its protein product is CASSQESRGAPLNF.